Listed here is a single T cell receptor beta chain. Participants came from some 23 US areas, aged about 18 to 100 years. Two negative PCRs, clearance, or symptom resolution characterized the recovered Cohort 3 donors. The repertoire was sequenced with immunoSEQ multiplex PCR; TCRdb's copy has only in-frame clones and lacks some. The table has more than 300,000 clones, 85% to 90% seen once; the top ten hold more than 9%. This specimen belongs to a study of blood T cell repertoires in COVID-19. Study-level information: The analysed material was cDNA or gDNA that came from T cells, B-cell-depleted T cells, or PBMCs.

The specimen sequenced was PBMCs or T cells enriched from blood (not recorded which). This TCR derives from a woman between 18 and 29 years old who had recovered from COVID-19.

This chain's CDR3 is CAWSWEAYEQYF. DNA of the CDR3: TGTGCCTGGAGTTGGGAGGCCTACGAGCAGTACTTC. This chain uses TRBV30 with TRBJ2-7; D perhaps matches TRBD2 (6 bases). The CDR3 is 12 amino acids. Germline V gene lookup returns CDR1 GTSNPN and CDR2 SVGIG (reference sequence). V was cut by 2 bases and J by 2 bases, with 7 bases left in between.